Shown below are 21 T cell receptor beta chains from a single sample sequenced in a study of control samples from healthy donors and cancer patients. TCRdb keeps only in-frame clones here, not all; method: immunoSEQ multiplex PCR. The sample lists 200,000 to 250,000 clones, 85% to 95% occurring once. Specimen: blood. The receptors were gathered from a man aged 45-65 years in good health.

The gene calls are TRBV11-1 and TRBJ1-6, with 10 bases matching TRBD1. The trim removed 6 bases at V and 5 bases at J, leaving 7 bases unmatched. This CDR3 is 16 amino acids long. CDR1 and CDR2 from the germline V gene are SGHAT and FQDESV (reference sequence). The CDR3 DNA sequence: TGTGCCAGCAGTCCTCGACAGGGGGCGCATAATTCACCCCTCCACTTT. Its translation: CASSPRQGAHNSPLHF.

The chain links TRBV6-5 to TRBJ1-5, with D maybe TRBD1 (6 bases). CDR1 MNHEY and CDR2 SVGAGI come from the germline V gene. V was pared by 4 bases and J by 5 bases, with 18 bases between. The CDR3 spans 16 residues. DNA of the CDR3: TGTGCCAGCAGTTCACATCCAGGGGATGCCTATCAGCCCCAGCATTTT. Its translation is CASSSHPGDAYQPQHF.

This chain uses TRBV5-1 with TRBJ1-2; D remains unclear. Trimming cost V 2 bases and J 3 bases, with 11 bases left between them. Germline CDR1 is SGHRS and CDR2 is YFSETQ. The CDR3 spans 14 residues. CDR3: CASSLQVPDYGYTF. The CDR3 region has the DNA TGCGCCAGCAGCTTACAAGTCCCCGACTATGGCTACACCTTC.

The V call is TRBV7-2, the J call TRBJ1-2; D perhaps matches TRBD1 (6 bases). CDR3 length: 13 residues. CDR1 and CDR2 (germline): SGHTA, FQGNSA. CDR3 residues: CAEGGAMNYGYTF. DNA of the CDR3: TGTGCGGAGGGGGGGGCGATGAACTATGGCTACACCTTC.

This chain links TRBV7-9 with TRBJ1-6; 7 nucleotides align to TRBD1. Germline V lookup: CDR1 SEHNR, CDR2 FQNEAQ (reference sequence). V lost 1 base, J lost 6 bases, and 9 bases stayed unmatched. The CDR3 covers 17 residues. CDR3 residues: CASSLGSGTAVNSPLHF. The CDR3 DNA reads TGTGCCAGCAGCTTAGGTAGCGGGACAGCCGTTAATTCACCCCTCCACTTT. Combining the CDR3 with reference TRBV7-9 and TRBJ1-6 gives the whole variable domain DTGVSQNPRHKITKRGQNVTFRCDPISEHNRLYWYRQTLGQGPEFLTYFQNEAQLEKSRLLSDRFSAERPKGSFSTLEIQRTEQGDSAMYLCASSLGSGTAVNSPLHFGNGTRLTVT.

This clone appeared a single time. The rearrangement links TRBV29-1 to TRBJ1-2; 7 bases agree with TRBD1. CDR3 length: 14 amino acids. Germline V lookup: CDR1 SQVTM, CDR2 ANQGSEA. The trim removed 5 bases at V and 8 bases at J, leaving 14 bases unmatched. CDR3 sequence (DNA): TGCAGCGTTTCCCTTGGTGGAGGGACAGAGGGCTACACCTTC. Its protein is CSVSLGGGTEGYTF.

V usage is TRBV29-1 and J usage is TRBJ1-4; D is unclear. The CDR3 length is 12 residues. The V gene lost 5 bases and the J gene lost 7 bases, with 11 bases spanning the gap. The germline V gene has CDR1 SQVTM and CDR2 ANQGSEA. In nucleotides, the CDR3 is TGCAGCGTTAGGCTGTCGAGTGAAAAACTGTTTTTT. It encodes CSVRLSSEKLFF.

J is TRBJ2-5 and V is TRBV7-9, with D perhaps TRBD2 (6 bases). V gave up 4 bases and J gave up 0 bases, with 6 bases separating them. The CDR3 is made up of 13 amino acids. Germline V CDR1 and CDR2: SEHNR, FQNEAQ (reference sequence). CDR3 amino acids: CASSSGDQETQYF. In DNA, the CDR3 is TGTGCCAGCAGCTCGGGGGACCAAGAGACCCAGTACTTC.

The chain combines TRBV7-2 with TRBJ1-1; D unclear. V was trimmed by 2 bases and J by 3 bases, leaving 7 bases between them. Germline assignment: CDR1 SGHTA and CDR2 FQGNSA. CDR3 length: 13 residues. The CDR3 loop is CASSLRRDTEAFF. DNA of the CDR3: TGTGCCAGCAGCTTACGGAGGGACACTGAAGCTTTCTTT.

V and J are TRBV25-1 and TRBJ1-1; 8 nucleotides match TRBD1. Per the germline V gene, CDR1 is MGHDK and CDR2 is SYGVNS. V lost 6 bases, J lost 1 base, and 4 bases stayed unmatched. CDR3 length: 14 residues. CDR3 DNA: TGTGCCAGCAGCTTAGGGACAGGGAACACTGAAGCTTTCTTT. This encodes CASSLGTGNTEAFF. Drawing the rest from reference TRBV25-1 and TRBJ1-1, the complete variable domain is EADIYQTPRYLVIGTGKKITLECSQTMGHDKMYWYQQDPGMELHLIHYSYGVNSTEKGDLSSESTVSRIRTEHFPLTLESARPSHTSQYLCASSLGTGNTEAFFGQGTRLTVV.

V gene TRBV28 combines with J gene TRBJ1-2; 7 bases line up with TRBD1. V gave up 5 bases and J gave up 3 bases; unmatched junction bases: 9. The CDR3 loop spans 15 amino acids. In germline, CDR1 is MDHEN, CDR2 SYDVKM. In DNA, the CDR3 is TGTGCCAGCAGTACCAGGGGGAGCCCGGACTATGGCTACACCTTC. As protein: CASSTRGSPDYGYTF.

The chain uses TRBV3-1 (or the pseudogene TRBV3-2) and TRBJ1-3, with no clear D. Trimming took 0 bases from V and 0 from J, leaving 9 bases between them. From germline, CDR1 is LGHDT and CDR2 YNNKEL (reference sequence). The CDR3 totals 16 residues. The CDR3: CASSQEETYSGNTIYF. The CDR3 nucleotides read TGTGCCAGCAGCCAAGAGGAGACCTACTCTGGAAACACCATATATTTT.

The rearrangement links TRBV5-1 to TRBJ2-7; D is ambiguous. Deletions cut 0 bases from V and 5 bases from J, with 12 bases between. The CDR3 consists of 14 residues. Germline assignment: CDR1 SGHRS and CDR2 YFSETQ. The DNA of the CDR3 is TGCGCCAGCAGCTTGGCCTCGACAACCGACGAGCAGTACGTC. Its protein product is CASSLASTTDEQYV.

As concerns this clone: The same CDR3 arises from other DNA sequences in this sample as well. The CDR3 spells CASSLGQGGGYTF. In nucleotides, the CDR3 is TGTGCCAGCAGTTTAGGACAGGGAGGAGGCTACACCTTC. The V call is TRBV28, the J call TRBJ1-2, with 8 positions matching TRBD1. The V segment lost 2 bases and the J segment 8 bases; nucleotides outside the gene matches: 4. The CDR3 loop spans 13 amino acids. CDR1 MDHEN and CDR2 SYDVKM come from the germline V gene.

The genes are TRBV5-4 and TRBJ1-6, with a weak D call TRBD1 (5 bases). The CDR3 has 17 residues. The ends were cut back, 0 bases at V and 8 bases at J, with 18 bases in the middle. Per germline, CDR1 SGHNT and CDR2 YYREEE (reference sequence). The CDR3 nucleotides read TGTGCCAGCAGCTTGGATGGGGTTACAGGTGCTTATTCACCCCTCCACTTT. Residues: CASSLDGVTGAYSPLHF.

This chain uses TRBV5-1 with TRBJ1-1; D call uncertain. The CDR3 length is 13 residues. The germline V gene has CDR1 SGHRS and CDR2 YFSETQ. Trimming shortened V by 0 bases and J by 7 bases, and 10 bases separated the two germline ends. The CDR3 DNA is TGCGCCAGCAGCTTGGAGGGAAACCGTGAAGCTTTCTTT. This gives the protein CASSLEGNREAFF.

The V gene is TRBV5-6, the J gene TRBJ1-4; weak D call: TRBD1 (6 bases). Germline V gene data show CDR1 as SGHDT and CDR2 as YYEEEE. The CDR3 runs 15 residues. Trimming removed 2 bases at V and 7 bases at J, with 15 bases between. CDR3 sequence: CASSLGVKGGEKLFF. The DNA of the CDR3 is TGTGCCAGCAGCTTAGGAGTGAAAGGGGGTGAAAAACTGTTTTTT.

This clone has just one count. The chain combines TRBV3-1 (or the pseudogene TRBV3-2) with TRBJ1-5; D is ambiguous. Trimming left V 2 bases short and J 1 base short, with 3 bases between. The CDR3 is 13 amino acids. Germline V CDR1 and CDR2: LGHDT, YNNKEL (reference sequence). The chain's CDR3 is CASSQRSNQPQHF. CDR3 nucleotide sequence: TGTGCCAGCAGCCAACGGAGCAATCAGCCCCAGCATTTT.

The CDR3 region is CASNQLYNSPLHF. DNA for the CDR3: TGTGCCAGTAATCAGCTTTATAATTCACCCCTCCACTTT. This chain links TRBV19 with TRBJ1-6; D gene ambiguous. In germline, CDR1 is LNHDA, CDR2 SQIVND (reference sequence). There are 13 residues in the CDR3. V gave up 7 bases and J gave up 4 bases, with 8 bases separating them.

V is TRBV5-1 and J is TRBJ2-5; TRBD2 matches at 11 bases. The J segment lost 1 base and the V segment lost 0 bases, leaving 8 bases of the junction unmatched. CDR3 length: 18 amino acids. Per the germline V gene, CDR1 is SGHRS and CDR2 is YFSETQ. The CDR3 region is CASSLVSSGGSSQETQYF. In DNA, the CDR3 is TGCGCCAGCAGCTTGGTCTCTAGCGGGGGGTCAAGCCAAGAGACCCAGTACTTC.

The chain employs TRBV5-1 and TRBJ1-1, with D possibly TRBD1 on 5 matching bases. Germline assignment: CDR1 SGHRS and CDR2 YFSETQ. The CDR3 runs to 11 residues. V lost 0 bases and J lost 10, with 7 bases in between. The CDR3 reads CASSLEGRAFF. The CDR3 bases are TGCGCCAGCAGCTTGGAGGGGAGAGCTTTCTTT. Full variable domain (remainder filled in from reference TRBV5-1 and TRBJ1-1): KAGVTQTPRYLIKTRGQQVTLSCSPISGHRSVSWYQQTPGQGLQFLFEYFSETQRNKGNFPGRFSGRQFSNSRSEMNVSTLELGDSALYLCASSLEGRAFFGQGTRLTVV.